Presented here are 5 T cell receptor beta chains from one specimen sequenced in a study of T cell responses to AZD1222 COVID-19 vaccine. Only in-frame clones appear in the TCRdb table, and some are missing; sequencing was by immunoSEQ multiplex PCR. The repertoire holds over 100,000 clones, with 84% as singletons. The sequencing used peripheral blood, collected on day 0 of AZD1222 vaccination. The receptors derive from an adult in good health.

The chain recombines TRBV28 with TRBJ1-5; 8 bases are a match to TRBD1. With 6 bases clipped from V and 6 bases from J, the junction kept 10 bases outside the gene matches. The CDR3 contains 15 residues. Germline V gene lookup returns CDR1 MDHEN and CDR2 SYDVKM. The CDR3 DNA reads as TGTGCCAGCAGAAGACCAGGGGGCGCATTTCAGCCCCAGCATTTT. Translated, it gives CASRRPGGAFQPQHF.

The chain links TRBV7-2 to TRBJ2-2, with TRBD2 as a possible D gene (5 bases). The length of the CDR3 is 15 residues. Trimming pared 1 base from V and 4 bases from J, leaving 10 bases between. Germline V lookup: CDR1 SGHTA, CDR2 FQGNSA. In DNA form, the CDR3 reads TGTGCCAGCAGCTTAGTTCGGGGATCCACCGGGGAGCTGTTTTTT. Translated: CASSLVRGSTGELFF.

The chain has TRBV2 and TRBJ1-4; 7 nucleotides align to TRBD1. This CDR3 is 13 amino acids long. Trimming at V came to 10 bases and at J to 1 base, leaving 3 bases not matched to a gene. Germline assignment: CDR1 SNHLY and CDR2 FYNNEI. CDR3 sequence: CAIYRGTNEKLFF. The CDR3 nucleotides are TGTGCCATATACAGGGGAACTAATGAAAAACTGTTTTTT.

This chain joins TRBV14 and TRBJ2-1; D is ambiguous. Trimming removed 0 bases from V and 6 bases from J, with 12 bases in between. The CDR3 totals 15 residues. Germline V gives CDR1 SGHDN, CDR2 FVKESK. CDR3 sequence: CASSQDWEGFNEQFF. The CDR3 DNA follows: TGTGCCAGCAGCCAAGATTGGGAAGGGTTCAATGAGCAGTTCTTC.

The CDR3 reads CASSFGSPSNEQFF. The CDR3 DNA follows: TGTGCCAGCAGCTTCGGGTCCCCCAGTAATGAGCAGTTCTTC. V is TRBV5-6 and J is TRBJ2-1; no firm D call. Germline V gene data show CDR1 as SGHDT and CDR2 as YYEEEE. The CDR3 has 14 amino acids. V was pared by 2 bases and J by 7 bases, with 13 bases between.